What follows describes a single T cell receptor beta chain. Its antigen is undetermined. Normal lung was taken at the farthest possible site, at least 3 cm from tumour. The CDR3 is made up of 14 amino acids. The V gene lost 2 bases and the J gene lost 3 bases, with 10 bases spanning the gap. Germline lookup yields CDR1 LNHNV and CDR2 YYDKDF (reference sequence). Sequencing was performed with immunoSEQ multiplex PCR; in TCRdb, only in-frame clones are kept and a portion is missing. The data contain around 16,000 clones, around 80% of them singletons. This sample is drawn from a study of immune cell composition in non-small cell lung cancer. At the level of the study: Most cases were lung adenocarcinoma or squamous cell carcinoma.

Overall study results and limits: Clones >0.5% enriched in tumour were rarer in adenocarcinoma (around 35%) than squamous (approximately 75%). Tumour-reactive clones were not shown to match dominant in vivo tumour clones.

The same specimen was also included in a second study, on CD4 T cells in lung cancer.

The sequenced sample consisted of non-adjacent lung tissue. The sequence came from a human donor with non-small cell lung cancer. The rearrangement links TRBV15 to TRBJ1-2; a weak D match, TRBD1 (5 bases). The CDR3 loop is CATSRQGPDYGYTF. As DNA, the CDR3 is TGTGCCACCAGCAGACAGGGTCCGGACTATGGCTACACCTTC.